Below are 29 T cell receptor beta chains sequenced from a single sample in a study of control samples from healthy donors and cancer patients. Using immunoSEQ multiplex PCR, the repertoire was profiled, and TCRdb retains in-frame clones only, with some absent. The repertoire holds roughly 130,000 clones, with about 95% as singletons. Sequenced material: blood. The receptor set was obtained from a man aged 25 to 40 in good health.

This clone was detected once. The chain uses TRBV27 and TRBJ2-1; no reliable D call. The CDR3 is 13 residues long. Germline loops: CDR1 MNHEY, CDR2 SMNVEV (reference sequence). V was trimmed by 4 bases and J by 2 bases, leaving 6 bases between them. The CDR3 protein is CASSYRTYNEQFF. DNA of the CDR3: TGTGCCAGCAGTTATAGAACCTACAATGAGCAGTTCTTC.

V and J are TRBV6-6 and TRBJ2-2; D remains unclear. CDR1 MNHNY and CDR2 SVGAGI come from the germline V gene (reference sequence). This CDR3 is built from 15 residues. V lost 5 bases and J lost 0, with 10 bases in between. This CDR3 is CASSTLGSNTGELFF. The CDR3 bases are TGTGCCAGCAGTACCCTAGGCTCGAACACCGGGGAGCTGTTTTTT.

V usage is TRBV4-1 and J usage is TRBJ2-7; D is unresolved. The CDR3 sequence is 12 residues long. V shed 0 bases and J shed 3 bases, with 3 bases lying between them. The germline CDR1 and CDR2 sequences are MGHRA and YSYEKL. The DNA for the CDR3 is TGCGCCAGCAGCCAAGATCTCTACGAGCAGTACTTC. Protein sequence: CASSQDLYEQYF.

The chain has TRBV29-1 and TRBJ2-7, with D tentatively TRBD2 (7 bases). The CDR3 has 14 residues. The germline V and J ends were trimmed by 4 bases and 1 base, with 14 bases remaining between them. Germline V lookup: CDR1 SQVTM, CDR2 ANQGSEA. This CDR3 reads CSVVRGAPSYEQYF. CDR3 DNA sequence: TGCAGCGTTGTACGGGGGGCCCCATCCTACGAGCAGTACTTC.

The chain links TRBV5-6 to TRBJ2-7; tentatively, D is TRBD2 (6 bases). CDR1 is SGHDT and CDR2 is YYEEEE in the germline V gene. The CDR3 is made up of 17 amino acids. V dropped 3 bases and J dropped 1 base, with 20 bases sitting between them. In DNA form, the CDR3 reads TGTGCCAGCAGCTCTTGGGGCGGGGAAAGAGGGTCCTACGAGCAGTACTTC. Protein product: CASSSWGGERGSYEQYF.

The CDR3 DNA sequence: TGTGCCAGCTCACCAATACTGACAGATAAAGAGACCCAGTACTTC. Translated, it gives CASSPILTDKETQYF. The genes are TRBV18 and TRBJ2-5; TRBD1 is a possible D gene (5 bases). Germline V lookup: CDR1 KGHSH, CDR2 LQKENI. This CDR3 has 15 amino acids. The V end lost 2 bases, the J end lost 3 bases, and 13 bases lay between the germline ends.

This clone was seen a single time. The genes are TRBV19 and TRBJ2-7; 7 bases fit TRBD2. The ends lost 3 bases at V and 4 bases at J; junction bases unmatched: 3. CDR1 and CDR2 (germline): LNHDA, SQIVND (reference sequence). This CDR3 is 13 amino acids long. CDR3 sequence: CASSMASGYEQYF. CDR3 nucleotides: TGTGCCAGTAGTATGGCTAGCGGATACGAGCAGTACTTC.

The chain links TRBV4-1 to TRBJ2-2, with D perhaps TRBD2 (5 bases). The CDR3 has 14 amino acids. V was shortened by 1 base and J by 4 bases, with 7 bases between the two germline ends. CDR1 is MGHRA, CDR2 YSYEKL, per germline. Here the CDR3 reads CASSQGGFTGELFF. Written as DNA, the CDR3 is TGCGCCAGCAGCCAAGGCGGGTTCACCGGGGAGCTGTTTTTT.

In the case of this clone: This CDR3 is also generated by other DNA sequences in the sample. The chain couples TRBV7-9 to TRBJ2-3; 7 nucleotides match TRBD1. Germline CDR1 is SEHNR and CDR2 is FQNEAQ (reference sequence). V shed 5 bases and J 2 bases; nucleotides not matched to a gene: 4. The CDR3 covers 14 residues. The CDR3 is CASSPGTATDTQYF. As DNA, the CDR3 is TGTGCCAGCAGCCCTGGGACAGCCACAGATACGCAGTATTTT. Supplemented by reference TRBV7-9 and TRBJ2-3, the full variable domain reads DTGVSQNPRHKITKRGQNVTFRCDPISEHNRLYWYRQTLGQGPEFLTYFQNEAQLEKSRLLSDRFSAERPKGSFSTLEIQRTEQGDSAMYLCASSPGTATDTQYFGPGTRLTVL.

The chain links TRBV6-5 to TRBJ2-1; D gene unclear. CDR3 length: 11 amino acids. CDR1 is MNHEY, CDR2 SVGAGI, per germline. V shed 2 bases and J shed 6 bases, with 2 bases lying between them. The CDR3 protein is CASSYGNEQFF. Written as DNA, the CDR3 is TGTGCCAGCAGTTACGGCAATGAGCAGTTCTTC.

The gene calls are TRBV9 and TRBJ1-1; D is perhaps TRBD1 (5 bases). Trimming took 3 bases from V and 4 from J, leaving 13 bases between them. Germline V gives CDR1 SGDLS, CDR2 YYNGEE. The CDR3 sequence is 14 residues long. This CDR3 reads CASSGPMGRTEAFF. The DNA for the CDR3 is TGTGCCAGCAGCGGCCCTATGGGGCGCACTGAAGCTTTCTTT.

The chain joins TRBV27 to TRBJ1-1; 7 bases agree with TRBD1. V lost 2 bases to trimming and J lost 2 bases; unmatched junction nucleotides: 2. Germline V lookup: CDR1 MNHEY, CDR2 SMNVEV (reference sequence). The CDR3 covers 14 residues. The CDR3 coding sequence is TGTGCCAGCAGTTTAGAAGGGGGCAACACTGAAGCTTTCTTT. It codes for CASSLEGGNTEAFF.

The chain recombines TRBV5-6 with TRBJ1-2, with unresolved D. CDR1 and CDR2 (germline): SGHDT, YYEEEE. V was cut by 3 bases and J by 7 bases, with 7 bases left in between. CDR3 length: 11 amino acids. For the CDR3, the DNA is TGTGCCAGCAGCTCCTTGGCTGGCTACACCTTC. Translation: CASSSLAGYTF. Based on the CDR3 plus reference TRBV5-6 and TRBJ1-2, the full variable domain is DAGVTQSPTHLIKTRGQQVTLRCSPKSGHDTVSWYQQALGQGPQFIFQYYEEEERQRGNFPDRFSGHQFPNYSSELNVNALLLGDSALYLCASSSLAGYTFGSGTRLTVV.

CDR3 nucleotides: TGTGCCAGTAGTAAGGGGTGGGGAACTGAAGCTTTCTTT. It yields the protein CASSKGWGTEAFF. This sequence joins TRBV19 and TRBJ1-1; perhaps TRBD1 as D (5 bases). V shed 4 bases and J shed 5 bases, with 11 bases lying between them. CDR1 LNHDA and CDR2 SQIVND come from the germline V gene (reference sequence). The CDR3 consists of 13 residues.

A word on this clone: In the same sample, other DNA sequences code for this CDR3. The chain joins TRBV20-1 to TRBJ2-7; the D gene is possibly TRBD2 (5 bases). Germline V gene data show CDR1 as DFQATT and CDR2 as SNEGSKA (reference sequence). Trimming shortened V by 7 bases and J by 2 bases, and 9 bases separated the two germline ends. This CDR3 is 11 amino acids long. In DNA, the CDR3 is TGCAGTGTAGGCGGGCCCTACGAGCAGTACTTC. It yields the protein CSVGGPYEQYF.

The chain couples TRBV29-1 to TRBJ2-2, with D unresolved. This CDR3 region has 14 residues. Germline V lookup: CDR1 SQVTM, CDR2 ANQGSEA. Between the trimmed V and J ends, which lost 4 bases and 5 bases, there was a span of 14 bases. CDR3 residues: CSVVEERVTGELFF. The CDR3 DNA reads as TGCAGCGTTGTAGAGGAAAGGGTAACCGGGGAGCTGTTTTTT.

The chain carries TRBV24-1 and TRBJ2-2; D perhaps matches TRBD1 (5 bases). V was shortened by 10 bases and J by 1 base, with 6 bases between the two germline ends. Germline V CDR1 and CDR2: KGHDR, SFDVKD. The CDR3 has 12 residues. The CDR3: CATGQNTGELFF. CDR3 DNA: TGTGCCACAGGACAGAACACCGGGGAGCTGTTTTTT.

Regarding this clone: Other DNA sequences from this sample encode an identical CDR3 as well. CDR3 DNA sequence: TGTGCCAGCAGTTACGGGGGCCCCTACGAGCAGTACTTC. It yields the protein CASSYGGPYEQYF. The chain recombines TRBV6-2 or TRBV6-3 with TRBJ2-7, with D maybe TRBD1 (6 bases). Germline V lookup: CDR1 MNHEY, CDR2 SVGEGT. Trimming took 2 bases from V and 2 from J, leaving 7 bases between them. The CDR3 contains 13 residues.

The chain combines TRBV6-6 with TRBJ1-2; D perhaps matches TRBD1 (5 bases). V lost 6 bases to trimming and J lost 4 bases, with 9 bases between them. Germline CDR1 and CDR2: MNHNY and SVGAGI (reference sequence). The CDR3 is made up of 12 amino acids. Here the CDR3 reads CASRRDSYGYTF. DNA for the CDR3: TGTGCCAGCAGACGTGACAGCTATGGCTACACCTTC.

In DNA, the CDR3 is TGTGCCAGCAGTTTAATTGGTTCGGGCAGCAATCAGCCCCAGCATTTT. Translating gives CASSLIGSGSNQPQHF. This chain connects TRBV27 to TRBJ1-5; D not resolved. The germline V gene encodes CDR1 MNHEY and CDR2 SMNVEV (reference sequence). The CDR3 totals 16 residues. V lost 2 bases, J lost 1 base, and 12 bases lay in between.

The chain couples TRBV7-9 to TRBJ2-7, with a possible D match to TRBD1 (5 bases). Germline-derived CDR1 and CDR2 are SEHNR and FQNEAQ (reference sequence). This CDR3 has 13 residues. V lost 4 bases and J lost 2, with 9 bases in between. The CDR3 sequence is CASSSPTAYEQYF. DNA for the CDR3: TGTGCCAGCAGCTCCCCGACAGCCTACGAGCAGTACTTC.

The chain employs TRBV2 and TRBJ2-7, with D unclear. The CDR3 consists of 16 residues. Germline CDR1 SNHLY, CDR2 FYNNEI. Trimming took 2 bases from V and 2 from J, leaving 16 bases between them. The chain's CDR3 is CASSELAFQETYEQYF. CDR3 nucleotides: TGTGCCAGCAGTGAATTGGCTTTTCAGGAAACCTACGAGCAGTACTTC.

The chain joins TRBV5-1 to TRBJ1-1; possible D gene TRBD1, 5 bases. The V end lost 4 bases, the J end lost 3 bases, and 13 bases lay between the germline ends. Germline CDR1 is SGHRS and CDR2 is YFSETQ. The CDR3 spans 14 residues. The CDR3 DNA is TGCGCCAGCAGCGTGGACATCGGGGACACTGAAGCTTTCTTT. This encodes CASSVDIGDTEAFF.

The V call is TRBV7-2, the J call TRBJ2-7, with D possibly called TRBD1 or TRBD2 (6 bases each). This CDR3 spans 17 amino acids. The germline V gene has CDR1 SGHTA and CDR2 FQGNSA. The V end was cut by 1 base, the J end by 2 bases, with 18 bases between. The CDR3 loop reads CASSLVGGTITPYEQYF. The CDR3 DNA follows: TGTGCCAGCAGCTTAGTCGGGGGCACAATCACGCCCTACGAGCAGTACTTC.

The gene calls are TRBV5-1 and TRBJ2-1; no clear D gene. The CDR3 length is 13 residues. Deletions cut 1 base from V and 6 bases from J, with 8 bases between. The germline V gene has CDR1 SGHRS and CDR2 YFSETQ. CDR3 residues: CASSLFGSNEQFF. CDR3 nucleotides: TGCGCCAGCAGCTTGTTCGGTAGCAATGAGCAGTTCTTC.

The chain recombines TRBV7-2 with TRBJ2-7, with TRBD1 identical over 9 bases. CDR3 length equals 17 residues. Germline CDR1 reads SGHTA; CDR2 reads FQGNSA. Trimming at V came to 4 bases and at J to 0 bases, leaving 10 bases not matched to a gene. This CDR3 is CASSWEYGTGSSYEQYF. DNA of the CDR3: TGTGCCAGCAGCTGGGAATATGGGACAGGGTCCTCCTACGAGCAGTACTTC.

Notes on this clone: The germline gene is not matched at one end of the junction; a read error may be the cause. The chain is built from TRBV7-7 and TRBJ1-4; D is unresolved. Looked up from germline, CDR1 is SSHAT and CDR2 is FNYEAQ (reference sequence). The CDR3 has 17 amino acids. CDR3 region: CASSFGPGLATNEKLFF. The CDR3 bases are TGTGCTAGCAGCTTTGGGCCAGGCCTTGCAACTAATGAAAAACTGTTTTTT.

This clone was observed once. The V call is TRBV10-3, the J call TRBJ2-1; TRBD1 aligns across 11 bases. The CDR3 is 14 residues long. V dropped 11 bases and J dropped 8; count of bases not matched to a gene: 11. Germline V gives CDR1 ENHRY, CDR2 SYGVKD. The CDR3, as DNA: TGTGCCTCAGACGGGGGACAGGGGGACCATGAGCAGTTCTTC. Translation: CASDGGQGDHEQFF.

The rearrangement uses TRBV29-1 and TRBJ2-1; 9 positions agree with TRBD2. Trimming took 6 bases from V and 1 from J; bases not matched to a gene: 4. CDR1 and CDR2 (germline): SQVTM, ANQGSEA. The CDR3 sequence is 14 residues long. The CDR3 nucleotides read TGCAGCGTCTCGGCGGGGGGGTCCTACAATGAGCAGTTCTTC. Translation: CSVSAGGSYNEQFF.